The clone carrying this T cell receptor beta chain was counted once. Produced via immunoSEQ multiplex PCR; TCRdb's table is partial and in-frame only. The table has some 150,000 clones, 90% seen once. Trimming pared 8 bases from V and 3 bases from J, leaving 10 bases between. The CDR3 contains 11 residues. CDR1 and CDR2 (germline): SQVTM, ANQGSEA. The data stem from a study of T cell responses to AZD1222 COVID-19 vaccine. The source material was peripheral blood, sampled on day 0 of AZD1222 vaccination. The TCR originated in an adult in good health. The V gene is TRBV29-1, the J gene TRBJ1-2, with D maybe TRBD1 (6 bases). The CDR3 protein is CSHRVDYGYTF. CDR3 nucleotide sequence: TGCAGCCACAGGGTCGACTATGGCTACACCTTC.